Following are 4 T cell receptor beta chains from one sample sequenced in a study of T cell responses to AZD1222 COVID-19 vaccine. The method was immunoSEQ multiplex PCR; TCRdb's version includes in-frame clones alone and lacks a portion of them. The sample shows 130,000 to 150,000 clones, over 85% of them seen only once. The sample here was peripheral blood, taken on day 0 of AZD1222 vaccination. Receptors were obtained from an adult in good health.

J is TRBJ2-7 and V is TRBV7-2; D uncertain. V dropped 3 bases and J dropped 6 bases, with 12 bases sitting between them. The CDR3 has 13 amino acids. Germline V CDR1 and CDR2: SGHTA, FQGNSA. CDR3 residues: CASSLDPGREQYF. Written as DNA, the CDR3 is TGTGCCAGCAGCTTGGACCCTGGGCGCGAGCAGTACTTC.

The chain joins TRBV5-1 to TRBJ2-3; D uncertain. Trimming left V 5 bases short and J 1 base short, with 8 bases between. Germline V lookup: CDR1 SGHRS, CDR2 YFSETQ. The CDR3 is made up of 13 amino acids. CDR3: CASSQSGTDTQYF. The CDR3 DNA sequence: TGCGCCAGCAGTCAATCAGGCACAGATACGCAGTATTTT.

The chain links TRBV11-3 to TRBJ2-7; D gene ambiguous. Trimming took off 10 bases at V and 0 bases at J, with 16 bases between the two ends. This CDR3 is 14 amino acids long. Germline V gene data show CDR1 as SGHNT and CDR2 as YENEEA. The CDR3 here is CATADRPASYEQYF. The CDR3 DNA follows: TGTGCCACCGCCGATCGTCCAGCCTCCTACGAGCAGTACTTC. Using reference TRBV11-3 and TRBJ2-7 for the parts outside the CDR3, the full variable domain is EAGVVQSPRYKIIEKKQPVAFWCNPISGHNTLYWYLQNLGQGPELLIRYENEEAVDDSQLPKDRFSAERLKGVDSTLKIQPAELGDSAVYLCATADRPASYEQYFGPGTRLTVT.

Comment on this clone: Likely a read error: the CDR3 ends without its conserved phenylalanine or tryptophan. No DNA is shown, since the ends of the CDR3 on it are uncertain; the CDR3 is the one TCRdb lists. The rearrangement joins TRBV4-1 to TRBJ1-2; TRBD1 was called by the table and not checked on the DNA. CDR1 is MGHRA, CDR2 YSYEKL, per germline. The CDR3 is 14 amino acids in total, end residues counted. The CDR3 region is CASSQTGTAGLQLL.